A selection of T cell receptor beta chains follows, all from one sample in a study of radiotherapy plus CTLA-4 blockade in lung cancer. Clones were read by immunoSEQ multiplex PCR, and TCRdb kept only the in-frame ones, dropping some. The sample has about 76,000 clones, approximately 80% seen once. The sequencing used peripheral blood, collected from a patient treated with radiotherapy plus ipilimumab. The receptors shown here come from a human donor with non-small cell lung cancer who had stable disease on radiotherapy plus ipilimumab. Both conserved end residues are trimmed from each CDR3. Each record gives: J gene, V gene, CDR3 protein.

TRBJ2-3 TRBV7-8 ASSQAGDTQY
TRBJ1-4 TRBV30 AWSQQGAGEKLF
TRBJ2-3 TRBV4-1 ASSQDTFPDTQY
TRBJ2-1 TRBV5-1 ASSYQDRDNNEQF
TRBJ2-7 TRBV11-2 ASSSDTYYEQY
TRBJ2-5 TRBV7-2 ASSLADLQETQY
TRBJ1-1 TRBV6-1 ASSEAYRDTEAF
TRBJ1-4 TRBV6-1 ASIRGEATNEKLF
TRBJ1-1 TRBV6-5 ASSTRGTWGAF
TRBJ1-4 TRBV2 ASSEGWGREKLF
TRBJ2-5 TRBV6-4 ASIGDETQY
TRBJ2-3 TRBV7-2 ASSLARGDTQY
TRBJ2-5 TRBV5-5 ASSSPQETQY
TRBJ2-1 TRBV28 ASRPGTGGSYNEQF
TRBJ2-5 TRBV2 ASSDGRVGAETQY
TRBJ1-2 TRBV28 ASSSPIEVTGNYGYT